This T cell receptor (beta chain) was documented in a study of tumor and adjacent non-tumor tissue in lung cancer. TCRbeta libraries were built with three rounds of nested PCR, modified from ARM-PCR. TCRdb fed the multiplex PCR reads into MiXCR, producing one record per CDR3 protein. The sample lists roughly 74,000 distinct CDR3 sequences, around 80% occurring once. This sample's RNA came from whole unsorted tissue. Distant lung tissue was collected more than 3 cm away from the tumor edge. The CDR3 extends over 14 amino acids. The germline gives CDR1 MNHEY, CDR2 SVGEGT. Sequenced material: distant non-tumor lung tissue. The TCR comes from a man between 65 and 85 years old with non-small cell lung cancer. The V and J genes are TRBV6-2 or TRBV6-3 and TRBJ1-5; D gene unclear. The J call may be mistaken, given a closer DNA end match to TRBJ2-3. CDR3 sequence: CASSFQRLDQPQYF. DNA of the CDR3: TGTGCCAGCAGTTTCCAAAGGTTAGATCAGCCCCAGTATTTT.